The 16 T cell receptor beta chains reported below all come from one sample, sequenced in a study of molecular identifiers for immune sequencing clone quantification. TCRdb analysed the PCR reads with MiXCR anew, one entry per CDR3 protein. The sample contains about 510,000 distinct CDR3 sequences, roughly 24% of which appear only once. The source material was naive CD8+ T cells from blood, with Jurkat cell RNA spiked in. Subset defined: FACS-sorted CD8+CD4-CCR7+CD45RA+ naive T cells. The receptors originated from a human donor in good health. Some libraries in this study had Jurkat cell RNA spiked in.

The chain is built from TRBV5-8 and TRBJ2-5; 8 positions agree with TRBD1. Germline CDR1 and CDR2: SGHTS and YDEGEE. This CDR3 comprises 15 residues. The J segment lost 1 base and the V segment lost 1 base, leaving 3 bases of the junction unmatched. The CDR3 sequence: CASSLPGQGQETQYF. For the CDR3, the DNA is TGTGCCAGCAGCTTGCCAGGACAGGGCCAAGAGACCCAGTACTTC.

This clonotype was picked up many times. V and J are TRBV25-1 and TRBJ1-2; D is undetermined. Trimming took 5 bases from V and 3 from J, leaving 7 bases between them. Germline loops: CDR1 MGHDK, CDR2 SYGVNS. The CDR3 totals 12 residues. The CDR3 bases are TGTGCCAGCAGTCTGGGAGACTATGGCTACACCTTC. Protein product: CASSLGDYGYTF.

In this sample, this clonotype turned up many times. This chain uses TRBV29-1 with TRBJ2-5, with a possible D match to TRBD2 (6 bases). CDR1 SQVTM and CDR2 ANQGSEA come from the germline V gene. The V gene lost 7 bases and the J gene lost 9 bases, with 12 bases spanning the gap. This CDR3 spans 10 amino acids. The CDR3 region is CSAWGLSQYF. CDR3 bases: TGCAGCGCGTGGGGACTTTCCCAGTACTTC.

Remarks on this clonotype: Relative to the germline gene, one junction end is altered; a read error may explain this. This chain joins TRBV7-9 and TRBJ2-6; TRBD1 matches 7 bases. This CDR3 is built from 18 residues. The germline gives CDR1 SEHNR, CDR2 FQNEAQ (reference sequence). CDR3 residues: CAGRHNTGQSSGANVLTF. CDR3 DNA: TGTGCCGGCAGACATAACACGGGACAGAGCTCTGGGGCCAACGTCCTGACTTTC.

J is TRBJ2-7 and V is TRBV2; 9 bases agree with TRBD2. Looked up from germline, CDR1 is SNHLY and CDR2 is FYNNEI. J lost 0 bases, V lost 6 bases, and 12 bases had no gene match. CDR3 length: 17 amino acids. CDR3 sequence (DNA): TGTGCCAGCAGCCTGAGGACAGCGGGAGGAAGCTCCTACGAGCAGTACTTC. Amino acids: CASSLRTAGGSSYEQYF.

The chain couples TRBV7-2 to TRBJ2-7; D might be TRBD2 (5 bases). CDR1 and CDR2 from the germline V gene are SGHTA and FQGNSA. V was clipped by 0 bases and J by 4 bases, with 16 bases between them. The CDR3 has 16 amino acids. CDR3 in amino acids: CASSLAPGINIYEQYF. DNA of the CDR3: TGTGCCAGCAGCTTAGCCCCCGGGATCAATATATACGAGCAGTACTTC.

The chain has TRBV20-1 and TRBJ2-7; 8 bases line up with TRBD2. This CDR3 has 14 amino acids. J was trimmed by 7 bases and V by 7 bases; bases with no gene match: 15. Germline-derived CDR1 and CDR2 are DFQATT and SNEGSKA (reference sequence). The CDR3 DNA sequence: TGCAGTGTTCGACTAACGGGAGGGGGAATGGAGCAGTACTTC. It is translated as CSVRLTGGGMEQYF.

The gene calls are TRBV7-2 and TRBJ2-3; D unresolved. Germline V lookup: CDR1 SGHTA, CDR2 FQGNSA. The CDR3 is 17 residues long. V lost 3 bases, J lost 0 bases, and 16 bases lay in between. For the CDR3, the DNA is TGTGCCAGCAGCTTTTTAGTGGTGGGAATTAGCACAGATACGCAGTATTTT. Protein product: CASSFLVVGISTDTQYF.

This clonotype has only a few counts. This rearrangement joins TRBV12-3 or TRBV12-4 to TRBJ2-5; weak D call: TRBD1 (5 bases). This CDR3 contains 14 residues. V lost 3 bases to trimming and J lost 7 bases, with 15 bases between them. In DNA form, the CDR3 reads TGTGCCAGCAGTTTGAACCAGGGCTGGGTGACCCAGTACTTC. Amino acid sequence: CASSLNQGWVTQYF.

This clonotype was observed many times. This rearrangement joins TRBV5-1 to TRBJ2-4; 8 bases map to TRBD2. Trimming cost V 0 bases and J 5 bases; bases outside gene matches: 10. The germline gives CDR1 SGHRS, CDR2 YFSETQ. There are 17 residues in the CDR3. CDR3 DNA sequence: TGCGCCAGCAGCTTGGAATCGGGACTAGTACCCCAAAACATTCAGTACTTC. It is translated as CASSLESGLVPQNIQYF. Filled out from reference TRBV5-1 and TRBJ2-4, the complete variable domain reads KAGVTQTPRYLIKTRGQQVTLSCSPISGHRSVSWYQQTPGQGLQFLFEYFSETQRNKGNFPGRFSGRQFSNSRSEMNVSTLELGDSALYLCASSLESGLVPQNIQYFGAGTRLSVL.

This clonotype was detected many times. This sequence joins TRBV5-6 and TRBJ1-5; D uncertain. CDR1 SGHDT and CDR2 YYEEEE come from the germline V gene. V lost 0 bases, J lost 4 bases, and 8 bases lay in between. This CDR3 comprises 14 residues. CDR3 amino acids: CASSLAAANQPQHF. DNA for the CDR3: TGTGCCAGCAGCTTGGCGGCAGCGAATCAGCCCCAGCATTTT.

Only a few counts were recorded for this clonotype. The rearrangement links TRBV3-1 to TRBJ2-7; D remains ambiguous. Trimming took 1 base from V and 3 from J, leaving 10 bases between them. The CDR3 runs to 14 residues. CDR1 and CDR2 from the germline V gene are LGHDT and YNNKEL (reference sequence). The CDR3 nucleotides read TGTGCCAGCAGCCAAGGTTGGGCCCTCTACGAGCAGTACTTC. Its translation: CASSQGWALYEQYF.

This clonotype was seen only a few times. The rearrangement uses TRBV19 and TRBJ2-2; TRBD2 aligns across 13 bases. CDR1 LNHDA and CDR2 SQIVND come from the germline V gene (reference sequence). The CDR3 has 15 amino acids. The V and J ends lost 6 bases and 7 bases, in that order; junction bases with no gene match: 5. DNA for the CDR3: TGTGCCAGTAGACCGACTAGCGGGGGGCACGGGGAGCTGTTTTTT. It codes for CASRPTSGGHGELFF.

This clonotype was seen ten or more times. The chain joins TRBV2 to TRBJ1-1, with TRBD1 matching 8 bases. From germline, CDR1 is SNHLY and CDR2 FYNNEI. This CDR3 has 15 amino acids. With V trimmed by 5 bases and J by 0 bases, 5 bases remained unmatched. The CDR3 protein is CASSRNRGMNTEAFF. The CDR3 bases are TGTGCCAGCAGTAGAAACAGGGGGATGAACACTGAAGCTTTCTTT.

This clonotype was seen a handful of times. V gene TRBV19 combines with J gene TRBJ2-7, with 8 positions matching TRBD1. The CDR3 sequence is 13 residues long. The germline gives CDR1 LNHDA, CDR2 SQIVND (reference sequence). V gave up 5 bases and J gave up 5 bases; unmatched junction bases: 5. This CDR3 reads CASSAGQGHEQYF. The CDR3 nucleotides read TGTGCCAGTAGTGCCGGACAGGGCCACGAGCAGTACTTC.

Regarding this clonotype: This could be a read error, since a much larger clone is one nucleotide away. The chain combines TRBV5-6 with TRBJ1-1, with D maybe TRBD1 (5 bases). The CDR3 spans 13 residues. V shed 6 bases and J shed 4 bases, with 13 bases lying between them. The germline CDR1 and CDR2 sequences are SGHDT and YYEEEE. CDR3 in amino acids: CASNAQGFTEAFF. The CDR3 DNA reads TGTGCCAGCAACGCCCAGGGATTCACTGAAGCTTTCTTT.